This TCR beta chain was identified during a study of cytomegalovirus exposure and HLA in healthy donors. Study-level information: Early on, a data release was issued that held tens of millions of unique TCRs from HLA-typed donors.

A few counts support this clone. As yet, its antigen is unknown. Study conclusions and caveats: Previous analysis showed most TCR beta V segments were productive about 87% or about 30% of the time. Many donors carried some public TCRs, although rarity characterized most TCR sequences. Later on, an analysis found that several of the most significant clusters appeared to be linked to common viral pathogens, which included parvovirus B19.

Germline CDR1 and CDR2: SGHNT and YYREEE (reference sequence). There are 15 residues in the CDR3. V dropped 1 base and J dropped 0 bases, with 10 bases sitting between them. Primers: 60 Vbeta forward and 13 Jbeta reverse. Assay used: immunoSEQ multiplex PCR; TCRdb lists only in-frame clones, some missing. Found here are 80,000 to 95,000 clones, under 75% of them singletons; the top ten hold roughly 2%. This rearrangement joins TRBV5-4 to TRBJ1-2, with unresolved D. Specimen: PBMCs. The sequence was collected from a human donor in good health. The CDR3 nucleotides are TGTGCCAGCAGCTTGTCCCTTCGTTCTAACTATGGCTACACCTTC. The encoded protein is CASSLSLRSNYGYTF.